These 24 T cell receptor beta chains share one sample of origin, sequenced in a study of a mutant IDH1 vaccine in newly diagnosed glioma. Time point here: week 5, during vaccination. Every single dose of the vaccine, 300 ug of mutant IDH1 20-mer peptide, came with topical imiquimod. No antigen is known for these receptors. Assay: immunoSEQ multiplex PCR; the TCRdb copy retains only in-frame clones and omits some. The top ten hold about a tenth of the sample, which has about 25,000 clones, 77% seen once. The sample in question was PBMCs, obtained from a glioma patient whose treatment included an IDH1 peptide vaccine. These receptors came from a man aged 40-50 years with glioma.

The genes are TRBV6-5 and TRBJ1-5; D call uncertain. The germline CDR1 and CDR2 sequences are MNHEY and SVGAGI. This CDR3 comprises 15 residues. Trimming removed 2 bases at V and 1 base at J, with 9 bases between. CDR3 sequence: CASSYQKGSNQPQHF. In nucleotides, the CDR3 is TGTGCCAGCAGTTACCAGAAGGGAAGCAATCAGCCCCAGCATTTT.

This sequence joins TRBV18 and TRBJ1-2; TRBD1 matches at 7 bases. Per germline, CDR1 KGHSH and CDR2 LQKENI. This CDR3 is 18 amino acids long. V was clipped by 0 bases and J by 3 bases; unmatched bases: 13. CDR3 amino acids: CASSPPRGDSRVHYGYTF. The CDR3, as DNA: TGTGCCAGCTCACCACCGAGGGGGGACAGTCGGGTGCACTATGGCTACACCTTC.

V usage is TRBV10-3 and J usage is TRBJ2-3, with D tentatively TRBD1 (6 bases). Trimming stripped 0 bases from V and 0 bases from J, with 10 bases between. Germline assignment: CDR1 ENHRY and CDR2 SYGVKD. This CDR3 is 16 amino acids long. The CDR3 loop reads CAISESGAPSTDTQYF. The CDR3 DNA is TGTGCCATCAGTGAGTCGGGGGCCCCTAGCACAGATACGCAGTATTTT.

This clone was observed a single time. V gene TRBV28 combines with J gene TRBJ2-2; 7 nucleotides agree with TRBD1. The trim removed 3 bases at V and 4 bases at J, leaving 17 bases unmatched. Germline V gene lookup returns CDR1 MDHEN and CDR2 SYDVKM. The CDR3 spans 19 residues. The CDR3 region has the DNA TGTGCCAGCAGTTTCAACTGGGACAGCCCCTTAGACTTCACCGGGGAGCTGTTTTTT. This encodes CASSFNWDSPLDFTGELFF.

In this sample, this clone turned up a few times. V gene TRBV7-9 combines with J gene TRBJ1-1; D unresolved. Germline V gives CDR1 SEHNR, CDR2 FQNEAQ (reference sequence). Trimming took 6 bases from V and 1 from J, leaving 6 bases between them. CDR3 length: 12 amino acids. In nucleotides, the CDR3 is TGTGCCAGCAGATCTAAGAACACTGAAGCTTTCTTT. It encodes CASRSKNTEAFF.

This clone has only one observation. This chain links TRBV5-1 with TRBJ2-2; no clear D. The CDR3 extends over 16 amino acids. V was clipped by 4 bases and J by 0 bases, with 13 bases between them. CDR1 is SGHRS and CDR2 is YFSETQ in the germline V gene. The CDR3 DNA follows: TGCGCCAGCAGCCTGGTGGGTACGTCGAACACCGGGGAGCTGTTTTTT. It encodes CASSLVGTSNTGELFF.

The chain is built from TRBV2 and TRBJ1-1; D gene ambiguous. Looked up from germline, CDR1 is SNHLY and CDR2 is FYNNEI. The CDR3 consists of 13 residues. V lost 6 bases and J lost 11, with 19 bases in between. The CDR3 DNA reads TGTGCCAGCAGGGTAGGAGGAGATCATAGGGCTTTCTTT. This translates into CASRVGGDHRAFF.

Note on this clone: At one end the junction does not follow the germline gene, possibly because of a read error. This chain uses TRBV28 with TRBJ2-7; possibly TRBD1 or TRBD2 for D (5 bases each). The CDR3 is 15 amino acids. Germline lookup yields CDR1 MDHEN and CDR2 SYDVKM. CDR3 amino acids: CTSSLWAGGSYEQYF. CDR3 coding DNA: TGTACCAGCAGTTTATGGGCTGGGGGCTCCTACGAGCAGTACTTC.

This chain connects TRBV29-1 to TRBJ2-5; D perhaps matches TRBD2 (6 bases). V was clipped by 4 bases and J by 5 bases, with 11 bases between them. Per the germline V gene, CDR1 is SQVTM and CDR2 is ANQGSEA. The CDR3 is 12 residues long. For the CDR3, the DNA is TGCAGCGTTGCATCAGGGAGGGAGACCCAGTACTTC. This encodes CSVASGRETQYF.

V gene TRBV30 combines with J gene TRBJ1-4; a weak D match, TRBD1 (6 bases). Germline CDR1 reads GTSNPN; CDR2 reads SVGIG (reference sequence). The CDR3 loop spans 16 amino acids. V shed 0 bases and J shed 8 bases, with 19 bases lying between them. The CDR3 here is CAWSVHLRGAGEKLFF. For the CDR3, the DNA is TGTGCCTGGAGTGTACATCTTCGGGGGGCAGGAGAAAAACTGTTTTTT. The complete variable domain, with remaining parts taken from reference TRBV30 and TRBJ1-4, reads SQTIHQWPATLVQPVGSPLSLECTVEGTSNPNLYWYRQAAGRGLQLLFYSVGIGQISSEVPQNLSASRPQDRQFILSSKKLLLSDSGFYLCAWSVHLRGAGEKLFFGSGTQLSVL.

This sequence joins TRBV29-1 and TRBJ2-1; 11 bases are shared with TRBD1. CDR3 length equals 14 residues. V shed 3 bases, J shed 7 bases, and the junction held 5 bases outside the gene matches. Germline V lookup: CDR1 SQVTM, CDR2 ANQGSEA. The CDR3 DNA is TGCAGCGTTGACCGGACAGGGGGCAGGAATGAGCAGTTCTTC. It codes for CSVDRTGGRNEQFF.

The chain joins TRBV5-4 to TRBJ2-1; 12 bases are a match to TRBD2. The CDR3 loop spans 18 amino acids. Germline CDR1 SGHNT, CDR2 YYREEE (reference sequence). Trimming removed 4 bases from V and 9 bases from J; junction bases left unmatched: 17. CDR3 sequence (DNA): TGTGCCAGCAGCGGAAAGGGGGCTAGCGGGAGGGTTTTGGGTGAGCAGTTCTTC. Amino acid sequence: CASSGKGASGRVLGEQFF.

The V and J genes are TRBV7-8 and TRBJ1-3; D is ambiguous. CDR3 length equals 16 residues. Looked up from germline, CDR1 is SGHVS and CDR2 is FQNEAQ. Trimming removed 5 bases at V and 0 bases at J, with 14 bases between. In DNA, the CDR3 is TGTGCCAGCAGCCCGTGGCGGGGAAGCTCTGGAAACACCATATATTTT. It encodes CASSPWRGSSGNTIYF.

The V gene is TRBV7-2, the J gene TRBJ2-3; D is possibly TRBD2 (6 bases). Germline V gene data show CDR1 as SGHTA and CDR2 as FQGNSA. Trimming cost V 6 bases and J 0 bases, with 13 bases left between them. This CDR3 is 15 amino acids long. The CDR3 spells CASSFAGRSTDTQYF. The DNA for the CDR3 is TGTGCCAGCAGTTTCGCGGGACGCAGCACAGATACGCAGTATTTT.

As DNA, the CDR3 is TGTGCCAGCAGCCAAGGAACAGGGACCGAGCAGTACTTC. This sequence encodes CASSQGTGTEQYF. The V gene is TRBV4-2, the J gene TRBJ2-7, with D possibly being TRBD1 (6 bases). V was shortened by 1 base and J by 6 bases, with 10 bases between the two germline ends. The CDR3 has 13 residues. Germline loops: CDR1 LGHNA, CDR2 YNFKEQ.

The chain has TRBV27 and TRBJ2-3, with no clear D. This CDR3 has 12 amino acids. V was pared by 3 bases and J by 2 bases, with 3 bases between. Germline CDR1 MNHEY, CDR2 SMNVEV (reference sequence). CDR3 bases: TGTGCCAGCAGTTTTGACACAGATACGCAGTATTTT. Protein sequence: CASSFDTDTQYF.

The chain has TRBV29-1 and TRBJ1-4; D is uncertain. The ends were cut back, 4 bases at V and 0 bases at J, with 12 bases in the middle. The CDR3 spans 15 residues. Germline V CDR1 and CDR2: SQVTM, ANQGSEA. The CDR3 sequence is CSVGVSGATNEKLFF. The CDR3, as DNA: TGCAGCGTTGGGGTTTCGGGTGCAACTAATGAAAAACTGTTTTTT.

This clone has just one count. The chain has TRBV28 and TRBJ2-1; 7 nucleotides match TRBD2. V was pared by 6 bases and J by 10 bases, with 6 bases of the junction left unmatched. This CDR3 is 12 amino acids long. The germline V gene encodes CDR1 MDHEN and CDR2 SYDVKM. The CDR3 region has the DNA TGTGCCAGCAGCTATCGGGAGGAGGAGCAGTTCTTC. This translates into CASSYREEEQFF.

The rearrangement uses TRBV4-3 and TRBJ2-1; 7 positions match TRBD2. Trimming cost V 0 bases and J 4 bases; bases outside gene matches: 6. Germline lookup yields CDR1 LGHNA and CDR2 YSLEER. This CDR3 comprises 16 residues. The CDR3: CASSQEPSGDYNEQFF. The CDR3 coding sequence is TGCGCCAGCAGCCAAGAGCCCAGCGGGGATTACAATGAGCAGTTCTTC.

The rearrangement links TRBV19 to TRBJ2-6; TRBD1 matches at 7 bases. The CDR3 spans 19 residues. CDR1 is LNHDA and CDR2 is SQIVND in the germline V gene (reference sequence). Trimming removed 5 bases from V and 0 bases from J; junction bases left unmatched: 13. The CDR3 DNA reads TGTGCCAGTAGTTCCTCCGGGACAGAGAGTTTCTCTGGGGCCAACGTCCTGACTTTC. Protein product: CASSSSGTESFSGANVLTF. Based on the CDR3 plus reference TRBV19 and TRBJ2-6, the full variable domain is DGGITQSPKYLFRKEGQNVTLSCEQNLNHDAMYWYRQDPGQGLRLIYYSQIVNDFQKGDIAEGYSVSREKKESFPLTVTSAQKNPTAFYLCASSSSGTESFSGANVLTFGAGSRLTVL.

V usage is TRBV14 and J usage is TRBJ1-2; TRBD1 might be the D (5 bases). Germline CDR1 and CDR2: SGHDN and FVKESK. CDR3 size: 14 residues. V gave up 0 bases and J gave up 4 bases, with 9 bases separating them. CDR3 loop: CASSQDDRIYGYTF. CDR3 nucleotide sequence: TGTGCCAGCAGCCAAGACGACAGAATCTATGGCTACACCTTC.

The chain has TRBV5-1 and TRBJ2-7; tentatively, D is TRBD2 (5 bases). The length of the CDR3 is 12 residues. V lost 6 bases and J lost 5, with 12 bases in between. Looked up from germline, CDR1 is SGHRS and CDR2 is YFSETQ. The CDR3 region has the DNA TGCGCCAGCAATCCAGCGGATCACGAGCAGTACTTC. Residues: CASNPADHEQYF.

The gene calls are TRBV5-1 and TRBJ2-7; D perhaps matches TRBD1 (5 bases). V shed 2 bases and J shed 5 bases, with 5 bases lying between them. Germline CDR1 and CDR2: SGHRS and YFSETQ. The CDR3 has 11 residues. CDR3: CASSFRDEQYF. Written as DNA, the CDR3 is TGCGCCAGCAGCTTCAGGGACGAGCAGTACTTC.

The chain's CDR3 is CAIKAGTGGTSDYGYTF. CDR3 nucleotide sequence: TGTGCCATCAAGGCCGGGACAGGGGGCACGTCGGACTATGGCTACACCTTC. V and J are TRBV10-3 and TRBJ1-2, with 12 bases aligning to TRBD1. Trimming removed 7 bases from V and 3 bases from J; junction bases left unmatched: 12. The V gene's germline CDR1 is ENHRY and CDR2 SYGVKD. CDR3 length: 17 residues.